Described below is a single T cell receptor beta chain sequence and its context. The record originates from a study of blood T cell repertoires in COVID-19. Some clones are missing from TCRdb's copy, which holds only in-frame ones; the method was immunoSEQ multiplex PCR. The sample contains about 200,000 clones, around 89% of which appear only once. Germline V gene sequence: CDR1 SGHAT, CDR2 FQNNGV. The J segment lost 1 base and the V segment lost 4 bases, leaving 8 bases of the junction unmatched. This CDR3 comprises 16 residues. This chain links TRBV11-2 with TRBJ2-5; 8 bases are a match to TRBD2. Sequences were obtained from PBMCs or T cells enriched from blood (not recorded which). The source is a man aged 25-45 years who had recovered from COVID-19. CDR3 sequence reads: CASSSRTGGPQETQYF. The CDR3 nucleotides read TGTGCCAGCAGCTCGCGAACGGGAGGGCCCCAAGAGACCCAGTACTTC.